This is a list of T cell receptor beta chains from one sample in a study of identical twins. TCRdb fed the 5' RACE reads into MiXCR, producing one record per CDR3 protein. The table records 690,000 or so distinct CDR3 sequences, approximately 6.1% of them present only once. The specimen was naive T cells sorted from blood. These receptors came from a man aged 18 to 29 in good health. CDR3s include the opening cysteine and the closing phenylalanine or tryptophan. Each record gives: J gene, V gene, clone size, D gene, CDR3 DNA, CDR3 protein. The D gene is left open where the match is weak. Clone sizes are given selectively: once, few, many, or a class where the clone is expanded.

j_call: TRBJ2-5
v_call: TRBV7-6
clone_size: NA
d_call: NA
cdr3_nt: TGTGCCAGCAGCACCGGGGGGCAAGGAGCGGGAAAAGAGACCCAGTACTTC
cdr3_aa: CASSTGGQGAGKETQYF

j_call: TRBJ1-5
v_call: TRBV24-1
clone_size: many
d_call: NA
cdr3_nt: TGTGCCACCAGTGATACACCTTGGGGGCCCCAGCATTTT
cdr3_aa: CATSDTPWGPQHF

j_call: TRBJ2-3
v_call: TRBV3-1
clone_size: NA
d_call: TRBD2
cdr3_nt: TGTGCCAGCAGCCAAGTCGCAGCGGGGCCCACAGATACGCAGTATTTT
cdr3_aa: CASSQVAAGPTDTQYF

j_call: TRBJ2-7
v_call: TRBV9
clone_size: NA
d_call: TRBD1
cdr3_nt: TGTGCCAGCAGCGCGAGCCAGGGGGTAGGGACCTACGAGCAGTACTTC
cdr3_aa: CASSASQGVGTYEQYF

j_call: TRBJ2-2
v_call: TRBV27
clone_size: many
d_call: TRBD1
cdr3_nt: TGTGCCAGCAGAACTGAGGGACAGCATCAGAACACCGGGGAGCTGTTTTTT
cdr3_aa: CASRTEGQHQNTGELFF

j_call: TRBJ2-1
v_call: TRBV5-1
clone_size: many
d_call: NA
cdr3_nt: TGCGCCAGCAGCTGGGCCAGCTCCTACAATGAGCAGTTCTTC
cdr3_aa: CASSWASSYNEQFF

j_call: TRBJ2-1
v_call: TRBV12-3/TRBV12-4
clone_size: many
d_call: NA
cdr3_nt: TGTGCCAGCAGTCCCCAGGGTTCCCTCCGCAATGAGCAGTTCTTC
cdr3_aa: CASSPQGSLRNEQFF

j_call: TRBJ1-1
v_call: TRBV5-1
clone_size: few
d_call: NA
cdr3_nt: TGCGCCAGCAGCCCGCCGACGGATATCAACACTGAAGCTTTCTTT
cdr3_aa: CASSPPTDINTEAFF

j_call: TRBJ2-7
v_call: TRBV12-3/TRBV12-4
clone_size: many
d_call: TRBD1
cdr3_nt: TGTGCCAGCAGTTTAGTGGACAGGGGTTCCTACGAGCAGTACTTC
cdr3_aa: CASSLVDRGSYEQYF

j_call: TRBJ2-2
v_call: TRBV28
clone_size: NA
d_call: NA
cdr3_nt: TGTGCCAGCAGTACCCCGGGATGGGCCACCGGGGAGCTGTTTTTT
cdr3_aa: CASSTPGWATGELFF

j_call: TRBJ2-7
v_call: TRBV15
clone_size: NA
d_call: TRBD1
cdr3_nt: TGTGCCACCAGCAGGTCCGAGGCGGGACAGGGGGCCCACGAGCAGTACTTC
cdr3_aa: CATSRSEAGQGAHEQYF

j_call: TRBJ2-1
v_call: TRBV15
clone_size: many
d_call: TRBD2
cdr3_nt: TGTGCCACCAAGCGAGGGTCTAGCGGGTATCTGGGTGAGCAGTTCTTC
cdr3_aa: CATKRGSSGYLGEQFF

j_call: TRBJ1-2
v_call: TRBV6-1
clone_size: many
d_call: TRBD1
cdr3_nt: TGTGCCAGCAGCGGGACAGAAACTTATGGCTACACCTTC
cdr3_aa: CASSGTETYGYTF

j_call: TRBJ2-7
v_call: TRBV6-1
clone_size: few
d_call: NA
cdr3_nt: TGTGCCAGCTCCATCTTTGAGGACTCCGGGGCCTACGAGCAGTACTTC
cdr3_aa: CASSIFEDSGAYEQYF

j_call: TRBJ2-1
v_call: TRBV24-1
clone_size: many
d_call: TRBD2
cdr3_nt: TGTGCCACCAGTGACTCCGGACTAGCGGGAGGTTCCATTACCTACAATGAGCAGTTCTTC
cdr3_aa: CATSDSGLAGGSITYNEQFF

j_call: TRBJ2-5
v_call: TRBV5-1
clone_size: few
d_call: TRBD2
cdr3_nt: TGCGCCAGCACGGAGCAAGCGGGAGGTAGAGAGACCCAGTACTTC
cdr3_aa: CASTEQAGGRETQYF

j_call: TRBJ1-6
v_call: TRBV5-1
clone_size: many
d_call: NA
cdr3_nt: TGCGCCAGCAGCCAGGGTGGCGATTCACCCCTCCACTTT
cdr3_aa: CASSQGGDSPLHF

j_call: TRBJ2-5
v_call: TRBV9
clone_size: NA
d_call: TRBD1
cdr3_nt: TGTGCCAGCAGCGTTGAGGGGGCCCAAGAGACCCAGTACTTC
cdr3_aa: CASSVEGAQETQYF

j_call: TRBJ2-3
v_call: TRBV12-3/TRBV12-4
clone_size: many
d_call: TRBD2
cdr3_nt: TGTGCCAGCAGCCTACAGATGAGCGGGAGGCCGGATACGCAGTATTTT
cdr3_aa: CASSLQMSGRPDTQYF

j_call: TRBJ1-6
v_call: TRBV5-1
clone_size: few
d_call: TRBD1
cdr3_nt: TGCGCCAGCAGCTTGTCGGGACAGGTGGACGATTCACCCCTCCACTTT
cdr3_aa: CASSLSGQVDDSPLHF

j_call: TRBJ1-4
v_call: TRBV29-1
clone_size: many
d_call: NA
cdr3_nt: TGCAGCGTTGAAGGCATGGGTGAAAAACTGTTTTTT
cdr3_aa: CSVEGMGEKLFF

j_call: TRBJ1-1
v_call: TRBV9
clone_size: many
d_call: TRBD1
cdr3_nt: TGTGCCAGCAGCAGGGACAGACGGAGGACCGCGACCACTGAAGCTTTCTTT
cdr3_aa: CASSRDRRRTATTEAFF

j_call: TRBJ2-4
v_call: TRBV3-1
clone_size: NA
d_call: TRBD1
cdr3_nt: TGTGCCAGCAGCGCCCCGGGGACAGGGAACATTCAGTACTTC
cdr3_aa: CASSAPGTGNIQYF

j_call: TRBJ2-1
v_call: TRBV20-1
clone_size: few
d_call: TRBD2
cdr3_nt: TGCAGTGCTGCTGCTAGCGGGAGGGCCATCAATGAGCAGTTCTTC
cdr3_aa: CSAAASGRAINEQFF

j_call: TRBJ2-7
v_call: TRBV29-1
clone_size: NA
d_call: NA
cdr3_nt: TGCAGCGTTGAAGATCCTGGTGCGGTGCAGTACTTC
cdr3_aa: CSVEDPGAVQYF

j_call: TRBJ2-7
v_call: TRBV29-1
clone_size: many
d_call: TRBD2
cdr3_nt: TGCAGCGTTGGGTGGTTACCTAGCGGGAGGGCCGACGAGCAGTACTTC
cdr3_aa: CSVGWLPSGRADEQYF

j_call: TRBJ2-3
v_call: TRBV20-1
clone_size: few
d_call: NA
cdr3_nt: TGCAGTGCTAATGATGACGAGGGGGTTTTTAGCGTCTCTAGCACAGATACGCAGTATTTT
cdr3_aa: CSANDDEGVFSVSSTDTQYF

j_call: TRBJ2-5
v_call: TRBV5-1
clone_size: many
d_call: NA
cdr3_nt: TGCGCCAGCAGCTTGGAAGTGGGAGGCCCCCAAGAGACCCAGTACTTC
cdr3_aa: CASSLEVGGPQETQYF

j_call: TRBJ2-5
v_call: TRBV19
clone_size: few
d_call: TRBD2
cdr3_nt: TGTGCCAGTAGTATCGGGACTAGCGGGAGGACAGAGACCCAGTACTTC
cdr3_aa: CASSIGTSGRTETQYF

j_call: TRBJ2-1
v_call: TRBV18
clone_size: NA
d_call: TRBD1
cdr3_nt: TGTGCCAGCTCACCATTGGGACAGGCCCACAATGAGCAGTTCTTC
cdr3_aa: CASSPLGQAHNEQFF

j_call: TRBJ2-7
v_call: TRBV5-6
clone_size: few
d_call: TRBD1
cdr3_nt: TGTGCCAGCAGATATCGTTCGAGGACAGGGACCTTTGGAACCTACGAGCAGTACTTC
cdr3_aa: CASRYRSRTGTFGTYEQYF

j_call: TRBJ1-1
v_call: TRBV20-1
clone_size: few
d_call: TRBD1
cdr3_nt: TGCAGTGCTTCAATCGGACAGGGAGAAGCTTTCTTT
cdr3_aa: CSASIGQGEAFF

j_call: TRBJ1-3
v_call: TRBV7-2
clone_size: NA
d_call: NA
cdr3_nt: TGTGCCAGTGGGGTGGGACGACCGAGAAACACCATATATTTT
cdr3_aa: CASGVGRPRNTIYF

j_call: TRBJ2-1
v_call: TRBV5-6
clone_size: NA
d_call: TRBD2
cdr3_nt: TGTGCCAGCAGCTCGGGGACTAGCGGGAGGGACGCAGATGAGCAGTTCTTC
cdr3_aa: CASSSGTSGRDADEQFF

j_call: TRBJ2-7
v_call: TRBV20-1
clone_size: few
d_call: NA
cdr3_nt: TGCAGTGCTAGGGATTATGCCACGGGACCGCGGGATGAGTACTTC
cdr3_aa: CSARDYATGPRDEYF

j_call: TRBJ2-1
v_call: TRBV14
clone_size: few
d_call: NA
cdr3_nt: TGTGCCAGCAGCCAAGACAGGACCCAGGGGGAGCAGTTCTTC
cdr3_aa: CASSQDRTQGEQFF

j_call: TRBJ2-1
v_call: TRBV4-2
clone_size: few
d_call: TRBD2
cdr3_nt: TGTGCCAGCAGCCAAGCCCAGCGGGGATACAATGAGCAGTTCTTC
cdr3_aa: CASSQAQRGYNEQFF

j_call: TRBJ2-1
v_call: TRBV15
clone_size: few
d_call: NA
cdr3_nt: TGTGCCACCAGCAGAGAATCGGCAGGGTACAATGAGCAGTTCTTC
cdr3_aa: CATSRESAGYNEQFF

j_call: TRBJ2-2
v_call: TRBV28
clone_size: NA
d_call: TRBD1
cdr3_nt: TGTGCCAGCAGTTTAAGTAGAGGACAGGGGTACACCGGGGAGCTGTTTTTT
cdr3_aa: CASSLSRGQGYTGELFF

j_call: TRBJ2-3
v_call: TRBV25-1
clone_size: many
d_call: TRBD1
cdr3_nt: TGTGCCACCAAGGGACAGCCCACAGATACGCAGTATTTT
cdr3_aa: CATKGQPTDTQYF

j_call: TRBJ1-4
v_call: TRBV6-1
clone_size: few
d_call: NA
cdr3_nt: TGTGCCAGCAGCCCCGCTGGCTTCGGGGAAAAACTGTTTTTT
cdr3_aa: CASSPAGFGEKLFF

j_call: TRBJ2-3
v_call: TRBV10-2
clone_size: many
d_call: NA
cdr3_nt: TGCGCCAGCAGTGACTCACTTCGGGTAGCGGACACAGATACGCAGTATTTT
cdr3_aa: CASSDSLRVADTDTQYF

j_call: TRBJ1-2
v_call: TRBV12-3/TRBV12-4
clone_size: NA
d_call: NA
cdr3_nt: TGTGCCAGTACCCAGAGTATGGGGGGATATGGCTACACCTTC
cdr3_aa: CASTQSMGGYGYTF

j_call: TRBJ1-5
v_call: TRBV6-1
clone_size: many
d_call: NA
cdr3_nt: TGTGCCAGCGCACCCTTTGGGGGGAATAGCAATCAGCCCCAGCATTTT
cdr3_aa: CASAPFGGNSNQPQHF

j_call: TRBJ2-1
v_call: TRBV3-1
clone_size: NA
d_call: NA
cdr3_nt: TGTGCCAGCAGCCAAGTTTCCCTGGGTAATGAGCAGTTCTTC
cdr3_aa: CASSQVSLGNEQFF

j_call: TRBJ2-2
v_call: TRBV9
clone_size: NA
d_call: TRBD1
cdr3_nt: TGTGCCAGCAGCGCCCTAACAGGGGATCCCACCGGGGAGCTGTTTTTT
cdr3_aa: CASSALTGDPTGELFF

j_call: TRBJ1-1
v_call: TRBV5-1
clone_size: many
d_call: TRBD1
cdr3_nt: TGCGCCAGCAGCCCGGGACAGGGGGAAACTGAAGCTTTCTTT
cdr3_aa: CASSPGQGETEAFF

j_call: TRBJ2-6
v_call: TRBV29-1
clone_size: many
d_call: NA
cdr3_nt: TGCAGCGTTGACGGTGGCGGGGCCAACGTCCTGACTTTC
cdr3_aa: CSVDGGGANVLTF

j_call: TRBJ2-5
v_call: TRBV19
clone_size: NA
d_call: TRBD2
cdr3_nt: TGTGCCAGTAGTATTGCGACTAGCGGGCAAGAGACCCAGTACTTC
cdr3_aa: CASSIATSGQETQYF